What follows is one T cell receptor (beta chain) and its context. No antigen is known for it. This entry belongs to a study of T-cell reconstitution after alpha-beta-depleted transplantation in children. Construction of the TCRbeta library involved unique molecular identifiers. MiXCR was run by TCRdb on the PCR reads, yielding one entry per CDR3 protein. The sample yields under 300,000 distinct CDR3 sequences, more than 9% seen once. Overall study results and limits: Among T cells one year after transplant, newly produced cells accounted for most counts and diversity. The origin of high day-60 TCRbeta diversity in some patients lay in surviving recipient T cells and thymic progenitors.

The CDR3 contains 19 residues. Germline V gene lookup returns CDR1 MNHEY and CDR2 SVGAGI. V lost 2 bases and J lost 8; bases outside the gene matches: 14. The chain recombines TRBV6-5 with TRBJ2-1; TRBD2 aligns across 14 bases. This TCR came from a male patient between 2 and 15 years old who had a stem cell transplant for chronic granulomatous disease, so the T cells may come from the graft donor. This sample comprised peripheral blood, obtained 180 days after TCRalphabeta/CD19-depleted stem cell transplant. CDR3 region: CASSYGPGGLAGGGDEQFF. The CDR3 DNA reads TGTGCCAGCAGTTACGGCCCGGGCGGACTAGCGGGAGGTGGCGATGAGCAGTTCTTC.